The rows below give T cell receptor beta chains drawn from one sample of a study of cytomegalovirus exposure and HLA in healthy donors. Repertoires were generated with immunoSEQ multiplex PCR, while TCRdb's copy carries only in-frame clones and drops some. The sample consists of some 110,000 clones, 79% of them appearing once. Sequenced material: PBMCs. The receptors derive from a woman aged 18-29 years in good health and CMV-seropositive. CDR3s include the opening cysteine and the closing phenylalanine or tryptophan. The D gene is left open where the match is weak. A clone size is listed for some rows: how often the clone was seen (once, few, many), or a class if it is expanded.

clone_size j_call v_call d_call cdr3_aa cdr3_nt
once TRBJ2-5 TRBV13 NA CASSLESLFGGMETQYF TGTGCCAGCAGCTTAGAGTCGCTGTTCGGCGGGATGGAGACCCAGTACTTC
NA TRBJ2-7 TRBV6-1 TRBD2 CASSATAGGLWEQYF TGTGCCAGCAGTGCCACAGCGGGAGGGCTCTGGGAGCAGTACTTC
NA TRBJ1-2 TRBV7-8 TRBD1 CASSTGVGYTF TGTGCCAGCAGCACAGGGGTTGGCTACACCTTC
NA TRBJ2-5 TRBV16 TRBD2 CALVSGSPPGGQETQYF TGTGCCCTGGTCAGCGGGAGCCCACCGGGTGGGCAAGAGACCCAGTACTTC
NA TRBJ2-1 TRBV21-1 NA CASSSGGEMGEQFF TGTGCCAGCAGCAGTGGGGGGGAAATGGGTGAGCAGTTCTTC
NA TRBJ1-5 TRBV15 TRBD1 CATSRDFGQGQPWPQHF TGTGCCACCAGCAGAGATTTTGGACAGGGGCAGCCGTGGCCCCAGCATTTT
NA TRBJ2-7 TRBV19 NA CASSTTQGYEQYF TGTGCCAGTAGTACCACCCAGGGGTACGAGCAGTACTTC
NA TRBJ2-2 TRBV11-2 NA CASSPGTRTGELFF TGTGCCAGCAGCCCCGGGACACGGACCGGGGAGCTGTTTTTT
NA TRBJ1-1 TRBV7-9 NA CASSVRDTEAFF TGTGCCAGCAGCGTCCGGGACACTGAAGCTTTCTTT
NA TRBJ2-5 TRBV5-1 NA CASSSDSGKETQYF TGCGCCAGCAGCTCCGACTCCGGGAAGGAGACCCAGTACTTC
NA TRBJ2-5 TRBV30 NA CAWSPPSVETQYF TGTGCCTGGAGTCCCCCCAGCGTAGAGACCCAGTACTTC
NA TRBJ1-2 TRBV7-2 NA CDSSLAGTLSGNYGYTF TGTGACAGCAGCCTTGCCGGGACTCTCAGCGGCAACTATGGCTACACCTTC
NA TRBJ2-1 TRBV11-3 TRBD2 CASSPGGEGYNEQFF TGTGCCAGCAGCCCGGGGGGGGAGGGGTATAATGAGCAGTTCTTC
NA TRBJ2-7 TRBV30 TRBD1 CAWLTDRGRREQYF TGTGCCTGGCTAACCGACAGGGGGCGGCGCGAGCAGTACTTC
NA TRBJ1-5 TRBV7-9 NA CASSLGDSGNQPQHF TGTGCCAGCAGCTTAGGCGACAGCGGCAATCAGCCCCAGCATTTT
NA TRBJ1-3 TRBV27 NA CASSSAGYGNTIYF TGTGCCAGCAGTTCGGCGGGCTATGGAAACACCATATATTTT
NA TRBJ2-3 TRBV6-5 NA CASSYSGLTDTQYF TGTGCCAGCAGTTACAGCGGGCTCACAGATACGCAGTATTTT
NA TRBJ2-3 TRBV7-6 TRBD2 CASSLEAGGSTDTQYF TGTGCCAGCAGCTTAGAGGCGGGAGGGAGCACAGATACGCAGTATTTT
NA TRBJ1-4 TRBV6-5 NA CASSSGRENEKLFF TGTGCCAGCAGTTCGGGCCGGGAGAATGAAAAACTGTTTTTT
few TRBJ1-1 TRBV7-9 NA CASSLASGNTEAFF TGTGCCAGCAGCTTAGCCTCGGGGAACACTGAAGCTTTCTTT
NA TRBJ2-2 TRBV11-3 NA CASSPRTGMTGELFF TGTGCCAGCAGCCCCCGAACAGGGATGACCGGGGAGCTGTTTTTT
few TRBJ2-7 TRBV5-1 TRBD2 CASSLEPSGSSYEQYF TGCGCCAGCAGCTTGGAGCCTAGCGGGAGTTCATACGAGCAGTACTTC
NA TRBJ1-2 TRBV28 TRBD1 CASSSDRVGYTF TGTGCCAGCAGTTCGGACAGGGTCGGCTACACCTTC
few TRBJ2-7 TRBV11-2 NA CASSYYYEQYF TGTGCCAGCAGCTACTACTACGAGCAGTACTTC
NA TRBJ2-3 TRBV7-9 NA CASSWPVWESTDTQYF TGTGCCAGCAGCTGGCCTGTATGGGAGAGCACAGATACGCAGTATTTT
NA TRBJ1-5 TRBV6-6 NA CALAYGRNQPQHF TGTGCGTTGGCCTATGGGCGCAATCAGCCCCAGCATTTT
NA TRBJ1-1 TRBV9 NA CASSVGQSTEAFF TGTGCCAGCAGCGTAGGACAGAGCACTGAAGCTTTCTTT
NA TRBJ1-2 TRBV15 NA CATSREPQGWGGYTF TGTGCCACCAGCAGAGAACCACAGGGCTGGGGAGGCTACACCTTC
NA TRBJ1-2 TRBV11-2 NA CASSLVGGEGYTF TGTGCCAGCAGCTTAGTCGGCGGGGAAGGCTACACCTTC
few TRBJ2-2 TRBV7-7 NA CASSLAPGENTGELFF TGTGCTAGCAGCTTAGCGCCAGGCGAGAACACCGGGGAGCTGTTTTTT
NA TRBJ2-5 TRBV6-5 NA CASSYRQETQYF TGTGCCAGCAGTTACCGGCAAGAGACCCAGTACTTC
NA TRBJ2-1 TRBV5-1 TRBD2 CASSLTSERGNEQFF TGCGCCAGCAGCTTGACTAGCGAGAGGGGAAATGAGCAGTTCTTC
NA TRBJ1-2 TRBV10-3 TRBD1 CAISELGTEGYTF TGTGCCATCAGTGAGCTGGGGACAGAAGGCTACACCTTC
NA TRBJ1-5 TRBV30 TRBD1 CAWSDPGGRHQPQHF TGTGCCTGGAGCGATCCAGGGGGACGGCATCAGCCCCAGCATTTT
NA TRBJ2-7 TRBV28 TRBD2 CASSFRSLAAYEQYF TGTGCCAGCAGTTTTAGGTCCCTAGCGGCCTACGAGCAGTACTTC
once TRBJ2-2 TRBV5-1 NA CASSLEQGNTGELFF TGCGCCAGCAGCTTGGAGCAGGGGAACACCGGGGAGCTGTTTTTT
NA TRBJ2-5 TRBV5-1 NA CASSLAGAQETQYF TGCGCCAGCAGCTTGGCAGGGGCACAAGAGACCCAGTACTTC
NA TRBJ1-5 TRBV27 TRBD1 CASTATGSNQPQHF TGTGCCAGCACCGCGACAGGGAGCAATCAGCCCCAGCATTTT
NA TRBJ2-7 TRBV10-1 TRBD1 CATSTPGQGFHEQYF TGCGCCACCTCAACCCCGGGACAGGGTTTCCACGAGCAGTACTTC
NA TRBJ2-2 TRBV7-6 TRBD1 CASSLAVGQGWAGELFF TGTGCCAGCAGCTTAGCAGTGGGACAGGGCTGGGCCGGGGAGCTGTTTTTT